This TCR beta chain is drawn from a study of T-cell reconstitution after alpha-beta-depleted transplantation in children. Study-level results: Roughly two months post-transplant, alpha-beta T cells reportedly originated from several hundred graft clones that had expanded. T-cell counts and diversity at one year post-transplant came mainly from newly produced T cells. The high TCRbeta diversity at day 60 in some patients came from surviving recipient T cells and thymic progenitors.

As it was prepared, the TCRbeta library received unique molecular identifiers. TCRdb re-called the PCR reads through MiXCR, storing one row per CDR3 protein. The top ten clones hold approximately 30% of a sample with a few hundred thousand distinct CDR3 sequences, approximately 10% of them seen once. The CDR3 contains 16 residues. The ends lost 4 bases at V and 3 bases at J; junction bases unmatched: 5. CDR1 MNHEY and CDR2 SMNVEV come from the germline V gene (reference sequence). On this clonotype: The antigen is undetermined.

This chain joins TRBV27 and TRBJ2-1; 11 positions agree with TRBD2. The source was PBMCs, collected before TCRalphabeta/CD19-depleted stem cell transplant. This receptor was identified in a child in the first two years of life with acute myeloid leukemia, due to receive a stem cell transplant. Here the CDR3 reads CASSSLLAGGYNEQFF. The CDR3 DNA reads as TGTGCCAGCAGTTCCCTTCTAGCGGGAGGCTACAATGAGCAGTTCTTC.